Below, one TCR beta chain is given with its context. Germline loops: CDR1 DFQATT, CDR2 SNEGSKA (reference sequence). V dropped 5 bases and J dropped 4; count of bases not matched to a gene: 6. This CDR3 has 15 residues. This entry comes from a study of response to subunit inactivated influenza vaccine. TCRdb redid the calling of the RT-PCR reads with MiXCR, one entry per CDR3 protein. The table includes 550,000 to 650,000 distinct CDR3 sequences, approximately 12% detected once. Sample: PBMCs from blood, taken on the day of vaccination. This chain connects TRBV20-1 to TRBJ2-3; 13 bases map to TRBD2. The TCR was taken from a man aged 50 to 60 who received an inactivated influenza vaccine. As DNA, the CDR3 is TGCAGTGCTCCGGGACTAGCGGGATCCGCAGATACGCAGTATTTT. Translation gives CSAPGLAGSADTQYF.